This TCR beta chain was recorded in a study of T cells in Graves' hyperthyroidism and ophthalmopathy. Study details: Before treatment of any kind, peripheral blood was taken at initial diagnosis.

At least ten counts were recorded for this clonotype. Its antigen remains unknown. General observations from the study: The model identified upcoming ophthalmopathy a median about six months ahead of onset.

Researchers took RNA transcripts and amplified the TCR beta CDR3 regions from them. During a first-round RT-PCR of the TCR CDR3, the HTBI primer set was used. TCRdb recomputed calls from the multiplex PCR reads with MiXCR, one row per CDR3 protein. Of around 250,000 distinct CDR3 sequences listed, 15% to 20% are singletons. CDR1 LGHNA and CDR2 YSLEER come from the germline V gene. Trimming left V 1 base short and J 7 bases short, with 7 bases between. The CDR3 spans 13 residues. This TCR derives from a woman between 18 and 29 years old with Graves' ophthalmopathy. The sequenced material came from blood. The chain uses TRBV4-3 and TRBJ1-4; no definite D call. The CDR3 DNA reads TGCGCCAGCAGCCAAGTGTGGGGTGAAAAACTGTTTTTT. Translating it yields CASSQVWGEKLFF.